Listed below are T cell receptor beta chains from one sample, sequenced in a study of blood T cell repertoires in COVID-19. Clones were sequenced by immunoSEQ multiplex PCR, and TCRdb holds only the in-frame ones, with some missing. The sample contains 75,000 to 90,000 clones, about 90% of which appear only once. Material: peripheral blood. These receptors came from a human donor in a cohort sampled during active COVID-19. Each CDR3 is given with its conserved first and last residue. A D gene is named only where the DNA matches it firmly. The listing skips clone size in some rows; elsewhere it reads once, few, many or a size class.

cdr3_length: 15
v_call: TRBV6-1
j_call: TRBJ2-3
clone_size: -
d_call: TRBD2
cdr3_aa: CASSDIAGGADTQYF
cdr3_nt: TGTGCCAGCAGTGATATAGCGGGGGGGGCGGATACGCAGTATTTT

cdr3_length: 15
v_call: TRBV4-3
j_call: TRBJ1-5
clone_size: -
d_call: -
cdr3_aa: CASSQDQGMRQPQHF
cdr3_nt: TGCGCCAGCAGCCAAGACCAGGGGATGAGGCAGCCCCAGCATTTT

cdr3_length: 15
v_call: TRBV7-2
j_call: TRBJ2-7
clone_size: -
d_call: -
cdr3_aa: CASATGSLSSYEQYF
cdr3_nt: TGTGCCAGCGCTACGGGGAGCCTAAGCTCCTACGAGCAGTACTTC

cdr3_length: 13
v_call: TRBV6-5
j_call: TRBJ1-2
clone_size: -
d_call: TRBD1
cdr3_aa: CASRGQGAHGYTF
cdr3_nt: TGTGCCAGCAGGGGACAGGGGGCGCATGGCTACACCTTC

cdr3_length: 15
v_call: TRBV5-1
j_call: TRBJ1-6
clone_size: -
d_call: -
cdr3_aa: CASSLEAGSNSPLHF
cdr3_nt: TGCGCCAGCAGCTTGGAGGCAGGGTCTAATTCACCCCTCCACTTT

cdr3_length: 14
v_call: TRBV3-1/TRBV3-2
j_call: TRBJ2-2
clone_size: -
d_call: -
cdr3_aa: CASSQGSGYGELFF
cdr3_nt: TGTGCCAGCAGCCAAGGGTCCGGGTACGGGGAGCTGTTTTTT

cdr3_length: 15
v_call: TRBV4-3
j_call: TRBJ2-1
clone_size: -
d_call: -
cdr3_aa: CASSQTRSSYNEQFF
cdr3_nt: TGCGCCAGCAGCCAAACTAGGAGCTCCTACAATGAGCAGTTCTTC

cdr3_length: 16
v_call: TRBV9
j_call: TRBJ2-2
clone_size: -
d_call: TRBD1
cdr3_aa: CASSGLRGGMPGELFF
cdr3_nt: TGTGCCAGCAGCGGCCTACGAGGGGGCATGCCCGGGGAGCTGTTTTTT

cdr3_length: 16
v_call: TRBV7-9
j_call: TRBJ2-2
clone_size: -
d_call: TRBD1
cdr3_aa: CASSLARTGYTGELFF
cdr3_nt: TGTGCCAGCAGCTTAGCACGGACAGGATACACCGGGGAGCTGTTTTTT

cdr3_length: 14
v_call: TRBV5-1
j_call: TRBJ1-6
clone_size: -
d_call: -
cdr3_aa: CASSERGQDSPLHF
cdr3_nt: TGCGCCAGCAGCGAGCGGGGGCAGGATTCACCCCTCCACTTT

cdr3_length: 15
v_call: TRBV7-9
j_call: TRBJ2-5
clone_size: -
d_call: -
cdr3_aa: CASSPEGLSAGTQYF
cdr3_nt: TGTGCCAGCAGTCCGGAGGGACTGTCGGCGGGGACCCAGTACTTC

cdr3_length: 14
v_call: TRBV6-2/TRBV6-3
j_call: TRBJ2-1
clone_size: -
d_call: -
cdr3_aa: CASSGSSSYNEQFF
cdr3_nt: TGTGCCAGCAGCGGATCGTCTAGCTACAATGAGCAGTTCTTC

cdr3_length: 13
v_call: TRBV10-1
j_call: TRBJ2-7
clone_size: -
d_call: TRBD1
cdr3_aa: CASSGTGGYEQYF
cdr3_nt: TGCGCCAGCAGTGGGACAGGGGGCTACGAGCAGTACTTC

cdr3_length: 13
v_call: TRBV29-1
j_call: TRBJ1-1
clone_size: -
d_call: TRBD1
cdr3_aa: CSVEGAGGTEAFF
cdr3_nt: TGCAGCGTTGAGGGCGCAGGGGGGACTGAAGCTTTCTTT

cdr3_length: 15
v_call: TRBV9
j_call: TRBJ2-5
clone_size: -
d_call: TRBD2
cdr3_aa: CASSGSSGGQETQYF
cdr3_nt: TGTGCCAGCAGCGGGTCTAGCGGGGGCCAAGAGACCCAGTACTTC

cdr3_length: 15
v_call: TRBV6-5
j_call: TRBJ2-7
clone_size: -
d_call: TRBD1
cdr3_aa: CASSSWDRGKYEQYF
cdr3_nt: TGTGCCAGCAGTAGCTGGGACAGGGGAAAATACGAGCAGTACTTC

cdr3_length: 13
v_call: TRBV11-3
j_call: TRBJ2-7
clone_size: -
d_call: -
cdr3_aa: CASSHDISYEQYF
cdr3_nt: TGTGCCAGCAGCCACGACATCTCCTACGAGCAGTACTTC

cdr3_length: 12
v_call: TRBV5-6
j_call: TRBJ1-1
clone_size: once
d_call: -
cdr3_aa: CASSLGSLLAFF
cdr3_nt: TGTGCCAGCAGCTTGGGGAGCTTACTAGCTTTCTTT

cdr3_length: 14
v_call: TRBV19
j_call: TRBJ2-6
clone_size: -
d_call: -
cdr3_aa: CASLTRAGANVLTF
cdr3_nt: TGTGCCAGTCTCACTCGGGCTGGGGCCAACGTCCTGACTTTC

cdr3_length: 12
v_call: TRBV5-1
j_call: TRBJ1-1
clone_size: medium-sized
d_call: -
cdr3_aa: CASRDSNTEAFF
cdr3_nt: TGCGCCAGCAGGGACAGCAACACTGAAGCTTTCTTT

cdr3_length: 13
v_call: TRBV6-4
j_call: TRBJ2-2
clone_size: -
d_call: -
cdr3_aa: CASSGRGTGELFF
cdr3_nt: TGTGCCAGCAGTGGCCGGGGGACCGGGGAGCTGTTTTTT

cdr3_length: 18
v_call: TRBV4-1
j_call: TRBJ2-7
clone_size: once
d_call: TRBD2
cdr3_aa: CASSPSQGLAYLSYEQYF
cdr3_nt: TGCGCCAGCAGCCCATCCCAGGGACTAGCGTACTTATCCTACGAGCAGTACTTC

cdr3_length: 18
v_call: TRBV5-4
j_call: TRBJ1-6
clone_size: -
d_call: TRBD1
cdr3_aa: CASSLGGPGGRLNSPLHF
cdr3_nt: TGTGCCAGCAGCTTGGGAGGGCCAGGGGGTAGGTTAAATTCACCCCTCCACTTT

cdr3_length: 15
v_call: TRBV9
j_call: TRBJ2-1
clone_size: -
d_call: TRBD2
cdr3_aa: CASSPREGLVYEQFF
cdr3_nt: TGTGCCAGCAGCCCTCGGGAGGGCCTGGTCTATGAGCAGTTCTTC

cdr3_length: 14
v_call: TRBV10-3
j_call: TRBJ1-5
clone_size: few
d_call: -
cdr3_aa: CAISEFLSGQPQHF
cdr3_nt: TGTGCCATCAGTGAGTTCCTTAGTGGTCAGCCCCAGCATTTT

cdr3_length: 14
v_call: TRBV2
j_call: TRBJ2-5
clone_size: -
d_call: TRBD1
cdr3_aa: CASSATGGRETQYF
cdr3_nt: TGTGCCAGCAGTGCGACAGGGGGCAGGGAGACCCAGTACTTC

cdr3_length: 16
v_call: TRBV19
j_call: TRBJ1-6
clone_size: -
d_call: -
cdr3_aa: CASSLSGGRGDSPLHF
cdr3_nt: TGTGCCAGTAGCCTATCCGGGGGACGGGGAGATTCACCCCTCCACTTT

cdr3_length: 15
v_call: TRBV3-1/TRBV3-2
j_call: TRBJ2-1
clone_size: once
d_call: -
cdr3_aa: CASSPGQHVCNEQFF
cdr3_nt: TGTGCCAGCAGCCCAGGACAGCATGTCTGCAATGAGCAGTTCTTC

cdr3_length: 14
v_call: TRBV19
j_call: TRBJ1-4
clone_size: -
d_call: TRBD1
cdr3_aa: CASKRTGVNEKLFF
cdr3_nt: TGTGCCAGTAAGAGGACAGGGGTTAATGAAAAACTGTTTTTT

cdr3_length: 12
v_call: TRBV11-2
j_call: TRBJ1-2
clone_size: -
d_call: TRBD1
cdr3_aa: CASSRDRDGYTF
cdr3_nt: TGTGCCAGCAGTCGGGACAGGGATGGCTACACCTTC

cdr3_length: 14
v_call: TRBV19
j_call: TRBJ2-3
clone_size: -
d_call: -
cdr3_aa: CASTSLLETDTQYF
cdr3_nt: TGTGCCAGTACCTCCTTACTAGAAACAGATACGCAGTATTTT

cdr3_length: 15
v_call: TRBV5-8
j_call: TRBJ2-7
clone_size: -
d_call: -
cdr3_aa: CASSLDLTGSYEQYF
cdr3_nt: TGTGCCAGCAGCTTGGATCTGACGGGTTCCTACGAGCAGTACTTC

cdr3_length: 18
v_call: TRBV30
j_call: TRBJ2-6
clone_size: -
d_call: -
cdr3_aa: CAWRKQGPSFFGANVLTF
cdr3_nt: TGTGCCTGGAGGAAACAGGGACCATCGTTCTTTGGGGCCAACGTCCTGACTTTC

cdr3_length: 14
v_call: TRBV10-3
j_call: TRBJ1-5
clone_size: -
d_call: -
cdr3_aa: CAISDLQGNQPQHF
cdr3_nt: TGTGCCATCAGTGACCTCCAGGGGAATCAGCCCCAGCATTTT

cdr3_length: 13
v_call: TRBV29-1
j_call: TRBJ2-3
clone_size: -
d_call: -
cdr3_aa: CSVDGRDSDTQYF
cdr3_nt: TGCAGCGTTGACGGCAGGGATTCGGATACGCAGTATTTT

cdr3_length: 15
v_call: TRBV2
j_call: TRBJ1-1
clone_size: -
d_call: -
cdr3_aa: CASSVAGAVNTEAFF
cdr3_nt: TGTGCCAGCAGTGTCGCGGGGGCCGTGAACACTGAAGCTTTCTTT

cdr3_length: 16
v_call: TRBV7-3
j_call: TRBJ2-2
clone_size: once
d_call: TRBD1
cdr3_aa: CASSLTRTGSTGELFF
cdr3_nt: TGTGCCAGCAGCTTAACGCGGACAGGGAGCACCGGGGAGCTGTTTTTT

cdr3_length: 15
v_call: TRBV18
j_call: TRBJ2-7
clone_size: once
d_call: TRBD1
cdr3_aa: CASSTGTGSQYEQYF
cdr3_nt: TGTGCCAGCTCAACCGGGACAGGATCCCAATACGAGCAGTACTTC

cdr3_length: 13
v_call: TRBV12-3/TRBV12-4
j_call: TRBJ2-7
clone_size: -
d_call: TRBD1
cdr3_aa: CASSFDRGHEQYF
cdr3_nt: TGTGCCAGCAGCTTTGACAGGGGCCACGAGCAGTACTTC

cdr3_length: 12
v_call: TRBV29-1
j_call: TRBJ2-7
clone_size: -
d_call: -
cdr3_aa: CSVETRAYEQYF
cdr3_nt: TGCAGCGTTGAAACCCGAGCCTACGAGCAGTACTTC

cdr3_length: 15
v_call: TRBV11-2
j_call: TRBJ1-2
clone_size: -
d_call: -
cdr3_aa: CASSLLLGGSYGYTF
cdr3_nt: TGTGCCAGCAGCTTGTTACTTGGCGGCTCGTATGGCTACACCTTC

cdr3_length: 16
v_call: TRBV4-2
j_call: TRBJ1-3
clone_size: -
d_call: -
cdr3_aa: CASSQTVVEAGNTIYF
cdr3_nt: TGTGCCAGCAGCCAGACCGTTGTTGAGGCCGGAAACACCATATATTTT

cdr3_length: 14
v_call: TRBV7-2
j_call: TRBJ2-7
clone_size: -
d_call: -
cdr3_aa: CASGKTGGVYEQYF
cdr3_nt: TGTGCCAGCGGCAAAACAGGGGGGGTTTACGAGCAGTACTTC

cdr3_length: 16
v_call: TRBV6-2/TRBV6-3
j_call: TRBJ1-5
clone_size: -
d_call: TRBD1
cdr3_aa: CASSRQGEGSNQPQHF
cdr3_nt: TGTGCCAGCAGTCGACAGGGAGAAGGGAGCAATCAGCCCCAGCATTTT

cdr3_length: 15
v_call: TRBV19
j_call: TRBJ1-4
clone_size: -
d_call: -
cdr3_aa: CASSAQGRSNEKLFF
cdr3_nt: TGTGCCAGTAGTGCCCAAGGGAGGTCTAATGAAAAACTGTTTTTT

cdr3_length: 15
v_call: TRBV4-3
j_call: TRBJ2-3
clone_size: -
d_call: TRBD2
cdr3_aa: CASSQRGVGTDTQYF
cdr3_nt: TGCGCCAGCAGCCAACGGGGGGTGGGCACAGATACGCAGTATTTT

cdr3_length: 17
v_call: TRBV3-1/TRBV3-2
j_call: TRBJ2-1
clone_size: -
d_call: TRBD1
cdr3_aa: CASSQEWGTGVYNEQFF
cdr3_nt: TGTGCCAGCAGCCAAGAATGGGGGACAGGGGTCTACAATGAGCAGTTCTTC

cdr3_length: 11
v_call: TRBV19
j_call: TRBJ2-7
clone_size: -
d_call: -
cdr3_aa: CASTLGREPYF
cdr3_nt: TGTGCCAGTACCCTAGGGAGAGAGCCGTACTTC

cdr3_length: 13
v_call: TRBV3-1/TRBV3-2
j_call: TRBJ1-4
clone_size: once
d_call: -
cdr3_aa: CASSQGMREKLFF
cdr3_nt: TGTGCCAGCAGCCAAGGAATGAGGGAAAAACTGTTTTTT

cdr3_length: 15
v_call: TRBV3-1/TRBV3-2
j_call: TRBJ2-5
clone_size: -
d_call: TRBD1
cdr3_aa: CASSLGQGASETQYF
cdr3_nt: TGTGCCAGCAGCCTGGGACAGGGGGCATCTGAGACCCAGTACTTC

cdr3_length: 16
v_call: TRBV13
j_call: TRBJ2-1
clone_size: -
d_call: TRBD2
cdr3_aa: CASSLLAGDPDNEQFF
cdr3_nt: TGTGCCAGCAGCCTCCTAGCGGGGGACCCAGACAATGAGCAGTTCTTC

cdr3_length: 16
v_call: TRBV13
j_call: TRBJ2-3
clone_size: -
d_call: TRBD1
cdr3_aa: CASSLGGQGNTDTQYF
cdr3_nt: TGTGCCAGCAGCTTAGGGGGACAGGGGAACACAGATACGCAGTATTTT

cdr3_length: 16
v_call: TRBV5-1
j_call: TRBJ2-2
clone_size: -
d_call: -
cdr3_aa: CASSLGSGFDTGELFF
cdr3_nt: TGCGCCAGCAGCTTGGGGAGCGGGTTCGACACCGGGGAGCTGTTTTTT